This T cell receptor (beta chain) derives from a study of blood T cell repertoires in COVID-19. V gave up 2 bases and J gave up 4 bases; unmatched junction bases: 0. CDR1 and CDR2 (germline): ENHRY, SYGVKD. This CDR3 contains 14 residues. This clone appeared once. Assay: immunoSEQ multiplex PCR; the TCRdb copy retains only in-frame clones and omits some. The sample has 150,000 to 200,000 clones, about 88% seen once. The chain employs TRBV10-3 and TRBJ2-5, with TRBD1 identical over 11 bases. The TCR comes from a man aged 18 to 29 with acute or convalescent COVID-19. The sequenced material came from peripheral blood. This CDR3 reads CAISEGTGGETQYF. The CDR3 DNA is TGTGCCATCAGTGAGGGGACAGGGGGAGAGACCCAGTACTTC.